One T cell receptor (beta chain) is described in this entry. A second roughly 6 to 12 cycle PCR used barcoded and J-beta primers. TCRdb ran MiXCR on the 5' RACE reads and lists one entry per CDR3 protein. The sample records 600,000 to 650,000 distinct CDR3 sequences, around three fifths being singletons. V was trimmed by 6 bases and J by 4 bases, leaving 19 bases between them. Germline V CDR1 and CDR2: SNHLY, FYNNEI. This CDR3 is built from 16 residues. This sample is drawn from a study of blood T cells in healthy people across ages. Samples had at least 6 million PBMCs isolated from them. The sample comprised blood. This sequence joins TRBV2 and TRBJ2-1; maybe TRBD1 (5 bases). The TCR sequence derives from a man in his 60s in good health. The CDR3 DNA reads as TGTGCCAGCAGCGCCCCCAGGGTTTACTCGTACAATGAGCAGTTCTTC. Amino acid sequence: CASSAPRVYSYNEQFF.